This entry lists 30 T cell receptor beta chains sequenced from one sample in a study of vaccination and CD4 T cells after COVID-19. The antigens of these receptors remain unknown. Treatment in this sample: roughly ten-day PBMC culture with coronavirus spike peptide pools or control peptides (ViraFEST assay). The Oncomine TCR Beta short-read assay generated sequence data from the DNA of cultured CD4+ T cells. TCRdb ran MiXCR on the PCR reads and lists one entry per CDR3 protein. Among some 10,000 distinct CDR3 sequences listed, about 60% were seen once. What was sequenced was CD4+ T cells from blood, cultured in vitro. These receptor sequences come from a human donor who had recovered from COVID-19.

This chain links TRBV24-1 with TRBJ2-7; tentatively, D is TRBD1 (6 bases). Germline CDR1 and CDR2: KGHDR and SFDVKD. The V gene lost 8 bases and the J gene lost 0 bases, with 13 bases spanning the gap. This CDR3 spans 14 amino acids. Here the CDR3 DNA reads TGTGCCACCACCCTGTTGGGGGCCTCCTACGAGCAGTACTTC. It yields the protein CATTLLGASYEQYF.

The chain is built from TRBV7-9 and TRBJ1-1; D gene ambiguous. Per the germline V gene, CDR1 is SEHNR and CDR2 is FQNEAQ (reference sequence). The CDR3 totals 12 residues. V lost 3 bases, J lost 5 bases, and 7 bases lay in between. CDR3 in DNA: TGTGCCAGCAGCTTTGCGCAAACTGAAGCTTTCTTT. Translating gives CASSFAQTEAFF.

The chain has TRBV19 and TRBJ1-1, with D uncertain. Germline V gives CDR1 LNHDA, CDR2 SQIVND (reference sequence). The CDR3 has 14 amino acids. The V end was cut by 7 bases, the J end by 1 base, with 13 bases between. The chain's CDR3 is CASNIGGRNTEAFF. DNA for the CDR3: TGTGCCAGTAATATCGGAGGAAGGAACACTGAAGCTTTCTTT.

The J gene is TRBJ2-5, the V gene TRBV7-3; tentatively, D is TRBD1 (6 bases). Trimming pared 5 bases from V and 1 base from J, leaving 8 bases between. CDR1 and CDR2 (germline): SGHTA, FQGTGA. CDR3 length equals 13 residues. DNA for the CDR3: TGTGCCAGCAGCACACAGGGCCAAGAGACCCAGTACTTC. Translation gives CASSTQGQETQYF.

J is TRBJ2-3 and V is TRBV10-3; 9 bases are a match to TRBD1. CDR3 size: 15 residues. The germline V gene has CDR1 ENHRY and CDR2 SYGVKD. V lost 6 bases, J lost 5 bases, and 9 bases stayed unmatched. CDR3 protein: CAISLGQGSEDTQYF. DNA of the CDR3: TGTGCCATCAGCTTGGGACAGGGATCAGAAGATACGCAGTATTTT.

Only one count was recorded for this clonotype. The gene calls are TRBV6-1 and TRBJ1-4; D gene uncertain. The V end was cut by 2 bases, the J end by 5 bases, with 0 bases between. The CDR3 totals 11 residues. Germline V gene lookup returns CDR1 MNHNS and CDR2 SASEGT. The CDR3 spells CASSENEKLFF. Written as DNA, the CDR3 is TGTGCCAGCAGTGAAAATGAAAAACTGTTTTTT.

In the case of this clonotype: A read error is possible here, since a much larger clone lies one base away. The chain combines TRBV30 with TRBJ1-2; D gene ambiguous. The CDR3 covers 13 residues. Germline V lookup: CDR1 GTSNPN, CDR2 SVGIG (reference sequence). The CDR3: CARSVQQSYGYTF. For the CDR3, the DNA is TGTGCCCGGAGTGTACAACAGTCTTATGGCTACACCTTC.

The rearrangement uses TRBV11-2 and TRBJ1-4; the D gene is possibly TRBD1 (5 bases). V lost 2 bases to trimming and J lost 14 bases, with 9 bases between them. The CDR3 length is 11 residues. From germline, CDR1 is SGHAT and CDR2 FQNNGV. The CDR3 protein is CASSLFGGLFF. The CDR3 DNA is TGTGCCAGCAGCTTATTTGGGGGGCTGTTTTTT.

The gene calls are TRBV30 and TRBJ1-5; the D is unclear. The length of the CDR3 is 13 residues. Per the germline V gene, CDR1 is GTSNPN and CDR2 is SVGIG (reference sequence). V dropped 1 base and J dropped 6 bases, with 10 bases sitting between them. CDR3 residues: CAWSGGPGQPQHF. The CDR3 nucleotides read TGTGCCTGGAGTGGTGGGCCGGGTCAGCCCCAGCATTTT.

This sequence joins TRBV9 and TRBJ1-2, with D uncertain. V lost 3 bases and J 8 bases, leaving 14 bases between the germline ends. CDR1 and CDR2 (germline): SGDLS, YYNGEE. The CDR3 covers 13 residues. This chain's CDR3 is CASSGDKKGGYTF. The CDR3 DNA is TGTGCCAGCAGCGGAGACAAAAAGGGCGGCTACACCTTC.

The table lists this clonotype with a few counts. This chain connects TRBV7-9 to TRBJ1-6, with D possibly TRBD1 on 5 matching bases. Germline V gene sequence: CDR1 SEHNR, CDR2 FQNEAQ (reference sequence). Deletions cut 5 bases from V and 5 bases from J, with 16 bases between. The CDR3 is 16 residues long. CDR3 residues: CASSLRSGRNNSPLHF. The CDR3 DNA is TGTGCCAGCAGCCTCAGATCGGGACGAAATAATTCACCCCTCCACTTT.

This chain links TRBV12-3 or TRBV12-4 with TRBJ2-3; 13 nucleotides match TRBD2. V dropped 6 bases and J dropped 10; count of bases not matched to a gene: 10. CDR3 size: 15 residues. The CDR3 region is CASRKLAGGPNAQYF. The CDR3 region has the DNA TGTGCCAGCAGAAAACTAGCGGGGGGGCCGAATGCGCAGTATTTT.

The chain couples TRBV20-1 to TRBJ1-2; no clear D. Germline assignment: CDR1 DFQATT and CDR2 SNEGSKA (reference sequence). The V gene lost 3 bases and the J gene lost 0 bases, with 8 bases spanning the gap. The CDR3 sequence is 13 residues long. In DNA form, the CDR3 reads TGCAGTGCTAGTTCGTCGCCTAACTATGGCTACACCTTC. Its protein product is CSASSSPNYGYTF.

The chain couples TRBV18 to TRBJ2-7, with D perhaps TRBD2 (6 bases). This CDR3 has 12 residues. Germline V gene lookup returns CDR1 KGHSH and CDR2 LQKENI. Trimming took off 4 bases at V and 6 bases at J, with 10 bases between the two ends. The CDR3 DNA follows: TGTGCCAGCTCACAGGGACTTAGCGAGCAGTACTTC. This gives the protein CASSQGLSEQYF.

The chain combines TRBV7-9 with TRBJ2-3; 8 positions agree with TRBD2. The trim removed 2 bases at V and 8 bases at J, leaving 9 bases unmatched. CDR1 and CDR2 from the germline V gene are SEHNR and FQNEAQ (reference sequence). The CDR3 consists of 15 residues. CDR3 loop: CASSLQGGLAATQYF. The CDR3 DNA sequence: TGTGCCAGCAGCTTACAGGGCGGACTAGCTGCTACGCAGTATTTT.

This clonotype was seen only a few times. The gene calls are TRBV7-9 and TRBJ1-2; D remains unclear. CDR1 SEHNR and CDR2 FQNEAQ come from the germline V gene (reference sequence). The CDR3 has 16 amino acids. The V end was cut by 5 bases, the J end by 0 bases, with 16 bases between. In DNA, the CDR3 is TGTGCCAGCAGCCCCCAAGCCAGGCGTTCTAACTATGGCTACACCTTC. It translates to CASSPQARRSNYGYTF.

This chain uses TRBV6-1 with TRBJ2-7; D is possibly TRBD2 (6 bases). V lost 6 bases and J 9 bases, leaving 18 bases between the germline ends. The CDR3 is made up of 13 amino acids. The germline gives CDR1 MNHNS, CDR2 SASEGT. The chain's CDR3 is CASRISRDSGQYF. CDR3 DNA sequence: TGTGCCAGCAGAATATCTCGGGACTCGGGGCAGTACTTC.

This chain joins TRBV6-2 or TRBV6-3 and TRBJ2-3, with unresolved D. Germline CDR1 MNHEY, CDR2 SVGEGT. Trimming took off 0 bases at V and 7 bases at J, with 5 bases between the two ends. This CDR3 has 12 amino acids. CDR3 loop: CASSYSGNTQYF. CDR3 coding DNA: TGTGCCAGCAGTTACTCCGGTAATACGCAGTATTTT.

This clonotype was counted between two and nine times. CDR3 residues: CASRIWEDTGELFF. DNA for the CDR3: TGCGCCAGCAGGATTTGGGAGGACACCGGGGAGCTGTTTTTT. V usage is TRBV4-1 and J usage is TRBJ2-2, with a tentative D call TRBD2 (6 bases). V was cut by 6 bases and J by 3 bases, with 11 bases left in between. The CDR3 runs to 14 residues. Germline assignment: CDR1 MGHRA and CDR2 YSYEKL.

V is TRBV6-2 or TRBV6-3 and J is TRBJ2-7, with D unresolved. CDR3 length equals 13 residues. Trimming left V 0 bases short and J 7 bases short, with 10 bases between. CDR1 is MNHEY and CDR2 is SVGEGT in the germline V gene. The CDR3 protein is CASSYSAGWEQYF. In nucleotides, the CDR3 is TGTGCCAGCAGTTACTCGGCCGGTTGGGAGCAGTACTTC.

This chain links TRBV7-6 with TRBJ1-4, with unresolved D. The CDR3 spans 13 residues. The germline V gene encodes CDR1 SGHVS and CDR2 FNYEAQ. Trimming shortened V by 2 bases and J by 5 bases, and 6 bases separated the two germline ends. The chain's CDR3 is CASSLFPNEKLFF. The DNA of the CDR3 is TGTGCCAGCAGCTTATTCCCCAATGAAAAACTGTTTTTT. Full variable domain (missing parts from reference TRBV7-6 and TRBJ1-4): GAGVSQSPRYKVTKRGQDVALRCDPISGHVSLYWYRQALGQGPEFLTYFNYEAQQDKSGLPNDRFSAERPEGSISTLTIQRTEQRDSAMYRCASSLFPNEKLFFGSGTQLSVL.

The V gene is TRBV7-2, the J gene TRBJ2-2; D unresolved. The CDR3 runs 16 residues. Germline V CDR1 and CDR2: SGHTA, FQGNSA. V was clipped by 7 bases and J by 6 bases, with 21 bases between them. The CDR3: CASTLYMRSDPGELFF. The DNA for the CDR3 is TGTGCCAGCACCTTGTACATGAGATCTGACCCCGGGGAGCTGTTTTTT. The entire variable domain, with the rest obtained from reference TRBV7-2 and TRBJ2-2, is as follows: GAGVSQSPSNKVTEKGKDVELRCDPISGHTALYWYRQSLGQGLEFLIYFQGNSAPDKSGLPSDRFSAERTGGSVSTLTIQRTQQEDSAVYLCASTLYMRSDPGELFFGEGSRLTVL.

The chain employs TRBV7-9 and TRBJ1-4, with 10 bases that match TRBD1. The CDR3 extends over 15 amino acids. Germline CDR1 reads SEHNR; CDR2 reads FQNEAQ (reference sequence). With V trimmed by 5 bases and J by 7 bases, 7 bases remained unmatched. The CDR3 spells CASSKTGGTGEKLFF. The CDR3, as DNA: TGTGCCAGCAGCAAGACAGGGGGCACTGGTGAAAAACTGTTTTTT.

The gene calls are TRBV6-5 and TRBJ2-7, with a weak D call TRBD1 (5 bases). This CDR3 is 12 amino acids long. Trimming took off 4 bases at V and 3 bases at J, with 7 bases between the two ends. CDR1 MNHEY and CDR2 SVGAGI come from the germline V gene. The chain's CDR3 is CASSFDSYEQYF. CDR3 coding DNA: TGTGCCAGCAGTTTCGACAGCTACGAGCAGTACTTC.

The chain couples TRBV7-8 to TRBJ2-7; 8 nucleotides match TRBD2. Germline V gene lookup returns CDR1 SGHVS and CDR2 FQNEAQ. J lost 6 bases, V lost 6 bases, and 7 bases had no gene match. The CDR3 loop spans 13 amino acids. In DNA form, the CDR3 reads TGTGCCAGCAGACGCGGGGGGTCGGGCGAGCAGTACTTC. Its protein is CASRRGGSGEQYF.

The chain recombines TRBV20-1 with TRBJ2-5; D call uncertain. CDR3 size: 13 residues. Germline V gene data show CDR1 as DFQATT and CDR2 as SNEGSKA (reference sequence). Trimming left V 1 base short and J 1 base short, with 7 bases between. CDR3 sequence (DNA): TGCAGTGCTAGAGGCGGTAGCCAAGAGACCCAGTACTTC. Its translation: CSARGGSQETQYF.

The chain recombines TRBV20-1 with TRBJ2-3, with 9 bases matching TRBD1. Germline CDR1 is DFQATT and CDR2 is SNEGSKA (reference sequence). Germline trimming cut 5 bases from V and 6 bases from J; bases unmatched to any gene: 12. The CDR3 length is 15 residues. Here the CDR3 DNA reads TGCAGTGCTGGCATAGGAGGACAGGGGTCGGATACGCAGTATTTT. Encoded protein: CSAGIGGQGSDTQYF.

V gene TRBV7-2 combines with J gene TRBJ2-5; D unresolved. The CDR3 consists of 14 residues. V was cut by 5 bases and J by 0 bases, with 10 bases left in between. The V gene's germline CDR1 is SGHTA and CDR2 FQGNSA. As DNA, the CDR3 is TGTGCCAGCAGCCCCGGACGAGACCAAGAGACCCAGTACTTC. It translates to CASSPGRDQETQYF.

The genes are TRBV5-1 and TRBJ2-2, with 7 bases lining up with TRBD1. Unmatched junction bases numbered 3, after V lost 4 bases and J lost 0 bases. CDR1 is SGHRS, CDR2 YFSETQ, per germline. The CDR3 has 15 amino acids. CDR3 region: CASSPGQTNTGELFF. In nucleotides, the CDR3 is TGCGCCAGCAGCCCGGGACAGACGAACACCGGGGAGCTGTTTTTT.

V and J are TRBV7-2 and TRBJ2-3, with TRBD2 identical over 7 bases. The CDR3 length is 14 residues. Germline loops: CDR1 SGHTA, CDR2 FQGNSA. V was pared by 5 bases and J by 2 bases, with 4 bases of the junction left unmatched. CDR3 DNA: TGTGCCAGCAGCCGAGCGGGACCCACAGATACGCAGTATTTT. Translated: CASSRAGPTDTQYF.